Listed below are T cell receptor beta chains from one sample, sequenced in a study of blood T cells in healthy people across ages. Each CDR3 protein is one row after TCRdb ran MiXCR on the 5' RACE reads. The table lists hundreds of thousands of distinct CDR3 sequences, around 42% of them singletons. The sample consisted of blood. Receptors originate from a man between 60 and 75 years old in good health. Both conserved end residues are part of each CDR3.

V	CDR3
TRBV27	CASSRLYRDYEQFF
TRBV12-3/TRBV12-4	CASSLKQANSGNTIYF
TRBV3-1	CASSHGGTGYEQYF
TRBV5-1	CASSLADSTGANVLTF
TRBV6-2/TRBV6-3	CASSPDSRSSYNSPLHF
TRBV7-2	CASSLESKSEAFF
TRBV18	CASSPPGATIDQYF
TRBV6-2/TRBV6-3	CASRLAGNSYNEQFF
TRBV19	CASMTGYSNQPQHF
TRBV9	CASSTTSGGDTQYF
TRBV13	CASSLGGEFSTDTQYF
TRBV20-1	CSARDIPYEQYF
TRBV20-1	CSARVSGGSYNEQYF
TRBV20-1	CSATLTRAMNTEAFF
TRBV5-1	CASSLGQLAKNIQYF
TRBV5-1	CASSPGQKLQETQYF
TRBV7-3	CASSLNGGSSYEQYF
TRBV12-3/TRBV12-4	CASSSPLRQGKILSGANVLTF
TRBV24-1	CATSDFRQNSLNEQFF
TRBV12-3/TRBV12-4	CASSLGGTPGYEQYF
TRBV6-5	CASSPDRDRYQPQHF
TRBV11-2	CASSYIAGGGATDTQYF